This TCR beta chain was observed in a study of shared clonotypes between healthy human individuals. At the level of the study: Each donor's CD8 memory used one plate, CD8 naive two, each CD4 subset three.

V lost 6 bases and J 6 bases, leaving 14 bases between the germline ends. This CDR3 has 13 residues. Germline assignment: CDR1 SNHLY and CDR2 FYNNEI. Genomic DNA of each subset was evenly split across several immunoSEQ plates. The repertoire was sequenced with immunoSEQ multiplex PCR; TCRdb's copy has only in-frame clones and lacks some. The data contain millions of clones, approximately 94% of them singletons. Sequenced sample: naive CD4+ T cells sorted from blood. Subset defined: CD45RA+ positively selected. This clonotype was sampled from a young man in good health. The chain uses TRBV2 and TRBJ1-2, with D perhaps TRBD1 (6 bases). In DNA form, the CDR3 reads TGTGCCAGCAGAGTCAGGGCAGGGGATGGCTACACCTTC. It encodes CASRVRAGDGYTF. The whole variable domain, filled in from reference TRBV2 and TRBJ1-2, reads EPEVTQTPSHQVTQMGQEVILRCVPISNHLYFYWYRQILGQKVEFLVSFYNNEISEKSEIFDDQFSVERPDGSNFTLKIRSTKLEDSAMYFCASRVRAGDGYTFGSGTRLTVV.